Detailed here is one T cell receptor (beta chain). The data belong to a study of blood T cell repertoires in COVID-19. Study-level background: From the United States, Italy and Spain came samples of acute and convalescent COVID-19. T cells, B-cell-depleted T cells, or PBMCs provided the cDNA or gDNA that served as material.

Source study methods: Cell counts per sample came from amplifying reference gene primers. TCRdb's table, derived via immunoSEQ multiplex PCR, lists solely in-frame clones and lacks some. V and J calls and clone size are those listed in that table; D and trimming were worked out from the DNA. The data contain 150,000 to 200,000 clones, 82% of them singletons. Germline V gives CDR1 SQVTM, CDR2 ANQGSEA. Trimming shortened V by 5 bases and J by 3 bases, and 11 bases separated the two germline ends. CDR3 length equals 12 residues. The sequence was obtained from a woman aged 70-85 years with acute or convalescent COVID-19. Sequenced material: peripheral blood. This chain connects TRBV29-1 to TRBJ2-7, with no clear D. The CDR3 region has the DNA TGCAGCGTTAGGCAGGCTTTCTACGAGCAGTACTTC. This translates into CSVRQAFYEQYF.